A selection of T cell receptor beta chains follows, all from one sample in a study of T-cell reconstitution after alpha-beta-depleted transplantation in children. TCRdb reanalysed the PCR reads using MiXCR and keeps one entry per CDR3 protein. Of 280,000 or so distinct CDR3 sequences detected, roughly 11% appear once; the ten largest clones hold roughly a quarter. The sample here was peripheral blood, taken 180 days after TCRalphabeta/CD19-depleted stem cell transplant. The receptors were gathered from a male patient aged 2-9 years who had a stem cell transplant for chronic granulomatous disease, so the T cells may come from the graft donor. Each CDR3 is given without its conserved first and last residue. Where a row states a size, it is once, few, many or the class of an expanded clone; other rows omit it.

J gene	V gene	clone size	CDR3 protein
TRBJ1-2	TRBV19	many	ASSIDRLNYGYT
TRBJ1-5	TRBV10-2	many	ASSEDRYSNQPQH
TRBJ2-7	TRBV28	many	ASRNSLNRDEQY
TRBJ2-6	TRBV7-9	many	ASIMGSAGANVLT
TRBJ1-1	TRBV5-1	many	ASSMGTALLREAF
TRBJ1-6	TRBV5-6	many	ASSLGAGSLH
TRBJ2-1	TRBV14	few	ASSQDLGRGIYNEQF
TRBJ2-2	TRBV6-5	many	ASRTQLGGGELF
TRBJ2-7	TRBV27	many	ASSPSGYSYEQY
TRBJ2-2	TRBV4-3	many	ASSHAIGGPGELF
TRBJ2-3	TRBV5-1	many	ASSLGAGVRADTQY
TRBJ2-1	TRBV7-8	few	ASSHKREGFGEQF
TRBJ2-1	TRBV20-1	NA	CASGGGAVSSYNEQF
TRBJ2-7	TRBV2	many	ASSPTEPYEQY
TRBJ2-1	TRBV29-1	many	SVEANEQF
TRBJ2-3	TRBV6-1	many	ASSADGAGSSTDTQY
TRBJ2-2	TRBV12-3/TRBV12-4	many	ASSLRRVGGELF
TRBJ2-5	TRBV20-1	many	SARVGGRARETQY
TRBJ2-7	TRBV6-5	many	ASSYGSSGAHEQY
TRBJ2-1	TRBV14	many	ASSQNPGQSQF
TRBJ2-7	TRBV25-1	many	ASSSTSGPYEQY
TRBJ2-1	TRBV14	NA	ASSQGGGPNNEQF
TRBJ2-1	TRBV7-8	many	ASSSPGLAGGRNEQF
TRBJ2-5	TRBV20-1	many	SAPSARAAGGTQETQY
TRBJ1-5	TRBV20-1	many	SARGQYSNQPQH
TRBJ1-5	TRBV15	many	ATTLVGGNQPQH
TRBJ2-2	TRBV20-1	many	SARDRSWGGENTGELF
TRBJ2-1	TRBV12-3/TRBV12-4	many	ASSLGTGTGEQF
TRBJ2-3	TRBV12-3/TRBV12-4	many	ASSLMTGGHTQY
TRBJ2-1	TRBV5-4	few	ASSLFQRGRFYNEQF
TRBJ2-2	TRBV5-4	few	ASSLTGLLGGELF
TRBJ1-1	TRBV29-1	NA	SVEDPGMNTEAF
TRBJ2-7	TRBV7-9	few	ASSSRGTGNYEQY
TRBJ1-3	TRBV12-3/TRBV12-4	few	ASNDRVGNTIY
TRBJ1-4	TRBV15	many	ATSRPRVGSEKLF
TRBJ2-3	TRBV3-1	many	ASSQVGGRLSTDTQY
TRBJ2-7	TRBV9	many	ASSPGGGTYEQY
TRBJ2-1	TRBV29-1	many	SVGPPSGPPYNEQF
TRBJ1-1	TRBV18	NA	ASSPIEMNTEAF
TRBJ2-2	TRBV12-3/TRBV12-4	many	ASSRPGLAFGELF
TRBJ1-1	TRBV28	many	ASSLRSRRNTEAF
TRBJ2-2	TRBV7-2	many	ASSLTGVYTGELF
TRBJ2-4	TRBV4-3	few	ASSQEVAGWGGLAKNIQY
TRBJ2-1	TRBV7-3	many	ASSLSGGVSEQF
TRBJ2-1	TRBV29-1	many	SVEDQRGREQF
TRBJ2-2	TRBV18	many	ASSPPRGTGELF
TRBJ2-5	TRBV29-1	many	SVAKGETQY
TRBJ1-6	TRBV6-1	many	ASRRSPGHEYY
TRBJ1-2	TRBV15	many	ATSRDDTSYT
TRBJ2-5	TRBV28	many	ASRPTRGGETQY
TRBJ2-5	TRBV12-3/TRBV12-4	few	ASSPGQFWETQY
TRBJ1-2	TRBV29-1	many	SVPGSNYGYT